Listed below are T cell receptor beta chains from one sample, sequenced in a study of cytomegalovirus exposure and HLA in healthy donors. Produced via immunoSEQ multiplex PCR; TCRdb's table is partial and in-frame only. This sample has more than 60,000 clones, with 65% to 85% found just once. Input material: PBMCs. These TCRs come from a woman in her twenties or thirties in good health and CMV-seronegative. The CDR3 runs from the conserved cysteine through the conserved F or W. The order of the fields is clone size, J gene, V gene, D gene, CDR3 DNA, CDR3 protein. D genes are given only for firm matches. Size values are once, few and many counts, or a class for expanded clones, and some rows have none.

>.|TRBJ1-2|TRBV6-5|TRBD1
TGTGCCAGCAGGAGAACAGGGGCCGCTCCCTATGGCTACACCTTC
CASRRTGAAPYGYTF
>.|TRBJ1-2|TRBV5-5|.
TGTGCCAGCAGCAGGGAGGGGATTGGCTACACCTTC
CASSREGIGYTF
>.|TRBJ2-1|TRBV5-1|.
TGCGCCAGCAGAGCCCCCCGGACTTACTTAGCGCAGTTCTTC
CASRAPRTYLAQFF
>.|TRBJ2-6|TRBV13|TRBD1
TGTGCCAGCAGCCCCAGGGACAGACAACGCATTTCTGGGGCCAACGTCCTGACTTTC
CASSPRDRQRISGANVLTF
>.|TRBJ2-1|TRBV18|.
TGTGCCAGCTCACCGGGTTCACAGGGTGCCTACAATGAGCAGTTCTTC
CASSPGSQGAYNEQFF
>.|TRBJ1-5|TRBV14|TRBD1
TGTGCCAGCAGCCAAGGGGGGACAGGGGGTAGGTGGCCCCAGCATTTT
CASSQGGTGGRWPQHF
>.|TRBJ2-1|TRBV28|TRBD1
TGTGCCAGCAGTTCCCGGGACAGGGGTAGGGGTGAGCAGTTCTTC
CASSSRDRGRGEQFF
>.|TRBJ2-1|TRBV19|TRBD2
TGTGCCACTTCCCCTAGCGGAAATCCCTACAATGGGCAGTTCTTC
CATSPSGNPYNGQFF
>.|TRBJ2-2|TRBV9|TRBD1
TGTGCCAGCAGCGCCCAACAGGGGGACACCGGGGAGCTGTTTTTT
CASSAQQGDTGELFF
>.|TRBJ2-5|TRBV18|.
TGTGCCAGCTCACCCAGGACGGAGGAAGAGACCCAGTACTTC
CASSPRTEEETQYF
>.|TRBJ2-5|TRBV10-3|.
TGTGCCATCAGGACCGGGACTGAAGAGACCCAGTACTTC
CAIRTGTEETQYF
>few|TRBJ1-3|TRBV7-9|TRBD1
TGTGCCAGCAGTCGTCTCGGACAGGGGTATGGAAACACCATATATTTT
CASSRLGQGYGNTIYF
>.|TRBJ2-2|TRBV6-1|TRBD2
TGTGCCAGCAGTTTCCTAGCGGTGAACACCGGGGAGCTGTTTTTT
CASSFLAVNTGELFF
>.|TRBJ2-3|TRBV15|.
TGTGCCACCAGCAGGTCCGGGACTTTAACAGATACGCAGTATTTT
CATSRSGTLTDTQYF
>.|TRBJ1-1|TRBV13|TRBD1
TGTGCCAGCAGCTTAGGGGGACAGGGGAACACTGAAGCTTTCTTT
CASSLGGQGNTEAFF
>.|TRBJ1-2|TRBV5-4|.
TGTGCCAGCAGCTTGCGGACAGATGGCTACACCTTC
CASSLRTDGYTF
>.|TRBJ2-1|TRBV7-9|TRBD2
TGTGCCAGCTCCCCCCCGGGGGGGGCTTCCTACAATGAGCAGTTCTTC
CASSPPGGASYNEQFF
>.|TRBJ2-6|TRBV6-5|.
TGTGCCAGCGCGCCGGGACTGGGGGCCAACGTCCTGACTTTC
CASAPGLGANVLTF
>.|TRBJ1-3|TRBV9|.
TGTGCCAGCAGCGTACTTCCCCCGACAATGGGAAACACCATATATTTT
CASSVLPPTMGNTIYF
>.|TRBJ1-4|TRBV6-5|.
TGTGCCAGCAGCCTCCGAGGGTTCGATGAAAAACTGTTTTTT
CASSLRGFDEKLFF
>.|TRBJ2-5|TRBV4-3|TRBD2
TGCGCCAGCAGCCCGGGGCGGGGGTCTGTTGGAGAGACCCAGTACTTC
CASSPGRGSVGETQYF
>.|TRBJ2-5|TRBV5-4|.
TGTGCCAGCAGCCCCGGACAGAACCCAGAGACCCAGTACTTC
CASSPGQNPETQYF
>.|TRBJ2-3|TRBV7-9|TRBD2
TGTGCCAGCAGTCCCCTCCTCCTAGCGGGCGCCTTCACAGATACGCAGTATTTT
CASSPLLLAGAFTDTQYF
>.|TRBJ1-2|TRBV7-9|.
TGTGCCAGCAGCCTCGACAGTGTATATGGCTACACCTTC
CASSLDSVYGYTF
>.|TRBJ1-2|TRBV7-9|TRBD1
TGTGCCAGCAGCGTCCCGGGACAGGGAAGCTATGGCTACACCTTC
CASSVPGQGSYGYTF
>.|TRBJ1-2|TRBV5-6|TRBD1
TGTGCCAGCAGCATAGGACAGGGGGAGCGCTACACCTTC
CASSIGQGERYTF
>.|TRBJ1-5|TRBV19|.
TGTGCCAGTAGTATCGAGGGATACGGCAATCAGCCCCAGCATTTT
CASSIEGYGNQPQHF
>.|TRBJ1-2|TRBV14|TRBD1
TGTGCCAGCAGCCAATCCGGGACAGTGCACGGCTACACCTTC
CASSQSGTVHGYTF
>.|TRBJ2-7|TRBV21-1|.
TGTGCCAGCAGCAAATCCCCCATTTCCTACGAGCAGTACTTC
CASSKSPISYEQYF
>few|TRBJ1-4|TRBV7-9|TRBD1
TGTGCCAGCAGACCTCAGGGGGTCAATGAAAAACTGTTTTTT
CASRPQGVNEKLFF
>.|TRBJ2-7|TRBV29-1|TRBD1
TGCAGCGTTGCTAGACAGGGGAACCAGTACTTC
CSVARQGNQYF
>few|TRBJ2-1|TRBV4-1|TRBD2
TGCGCCAGCAGCTCCCGGACTAGCGGGATGGGGGAGCAGTTCTTC
CASSSRTSGMGEQFF
>.|TRBJ1-1|TRBV30|.
TGTGCCTGGAGTGTACAAGTGAACACTGAAGCTTTCTTT
CAWSVQVNTEAFF
>.|TRBJ2-3|TRBV9|TRBD2
TGTGCCAGCAGCGGAGAGAGCGGGAGCTGGACGGATACGCAGTATTTT
CASSGESGSWTDTQYF
>.|TRBJ2-2|TRBV7-2|.
TGTGCCAGCAGCTACTACCAGAACACCGGGGAGCTGTTTTTT
CASSYYQNTGELFF
>.|TRBJ2-2|TRBV30|.
TGTGCCTGGTCCGGGAACACCGGGGAGCTGTTTTTT
CAWSGNTGELFF
>.|TRBJ1-5|TRBV5-1|.
TGCGCCAGCAGCTTTTTGGGTTTGGGCCAGCCCCAGCATTTT
CASSFLGLGQPQHF
>few|TRBJ2-7|TRBV7-2|.
TGTGCCAGCAAGTTATGGAGGGAAGCCTACGAGCAGTACTTC
CASKLWREAYEQYF
>.|TRBJ1-3|TRBV2|TRBD1
TGTGCCAGCAGCGGGGGGACAGGGTCCGGAAACACCATATATTTT
CASSGGTGSGNTIYF
>.|TRBJ1-6|TRBV10-3|TRBD1
TGTGCCATCAGGGCAGAGACAGGGCTCAATTCACCCCTCCACTTT
CAIRAETGLNSPLHF
>.|TRBJ2-5|TRBV7-2|.
TGTGCCAGCAGCCCCCGACAGCAAGAGACCCAGTACTTC
CASSPRQQETQYF
>once|TRBJ1-1|TRBV14|.
TGTGCCAGCAGCCAAGATCCAAGACAGCCCAAGATGGGTGAAGCTTTCTTT
CASSQDPRQPKMGEAFF